Shown below are 8 T cell receptor beta chains from a single sample sequenced in a study of control samples from healthy donors and cancer patients. Some clones are missing from TCRdb's copy, which holds only in-frame ones; the method was immunoSEQ multiplex PCR. Of around 93,000 clones in the sample, roughly 92% are singletons; the top ten hold 2.5% to 3.5%. The sample taken for sequencing was blood. These TCRs come from a human donor in good health. The donor label of this sample is uncertain.

CDR3 coding DNA: TGTGCCAGTAGTATAAGTCACAGGGGGCGGCGGCCCCAGCATTTT. This gives the protein CASSISHRGRRPQHF. The chain links TRBV19 to TRBJ1-5; 9 bases line up with TRBD1. Trimming took 2 bases from V and 9 from J; bases not matched to a gene: 8. The CDR3 is 15 amino acids. Germline values: CDR1 LNHDA, CDR2 SQIVND (reference sequence).

V usage is TRBV7-2 and J usage is TRBJ2-6, with TRBD1 matching 7 bases. Germline V gene data show CDR1 as SGHTA and CDR2 as FQGNSA. J was trimmed by 2 bases and V by 0 bases; bases with no gene match: 4. The CDR3 is made up of 17 amino acids. The CDR3 DNA reads TGTGCCAGCAGCTTAGCGGGACAGCCGGCTGGGGCCAACGTCCTGACTTTC. It codes for CASSLAGQPAGANVLTF.

The chain uses TRBV9 and TRBJ2-3; 7 positions agree with TRBD2. The CDR3 is made up of 16 amino acids. The germline gives CDR1 SGDLS, CDR2 YYNGEE. With V trimmed by 0 bases and J by 5 bases, 9 bases remained unmatched. This chain's CDR3 is CASSVAGNGGIDTQYF. Written as DNA, the CDR3 is TGTGCCAGCAGCGTAGCAGGGAACGGGGGGATAGATACGCAGTATTTT. Complete variable domain (other parts from reference TRBV9 and TRBJ2-3): DSGVTQTPKHLITATGQRVTLRCSPRSGDLSVYWYQQSLDQGLQFLIQYYNGEERAKGNILERFSAQQFPDLHSELNLSSLELGDSALYFCASSVAGNGGIDTQYFGPGTRLTVL.

A few counts support this clone. The V call is TRBV15, the J call TRBJ1-5, with unresolved D. V lost 3 bases and J 7 bases, leaving 13 bases between the germline ends. The germline V gene has CDR1 LNHNV and CDR2 YYDKDF (reference sequence). CDR3 length: 14 amino acids. The CDR3 region is CATSSGERSQPQHF. The CDR3 DNA sequence: TGTGCCACCAGCAGTGGGGAGAGGTCCCAGCCCCAGCATTTT.

This clone was observed a handful of times. The genes are TRBV7-2 and TRBJ2-3; D ambiguous. Germline lookup yields CDR1 SGHTA and CDR2 FQGNSA. Trimming cost V 3 bases and J 5 bases, with 12 bases left between them. CDR3 length equals 14 residues. Here the CDR3 reads CASSFRPDGDTQYF. CDR3 DNA sequence: TGTGCCAGCAGCTTTAGGCCAGATGGAGATACGCAGTATTTT.

This sequence joins TRBV3-1 (or the pseudogene TRBV3-2) and TRBJ2-5; D is possibly TRBD1 (5 bases). CDR3 length: 14 residues. V shed 4 bases and J shed 3 bases, with 12 bases lying between them. Germline CDR1 and CDR2: LGHDT and YNNKEL (reference sequence). In DNA form, the CDR3 reads TGTGCCAGCAGCCCCGCAGGGCGAAAAGAGACCCAGTACTTC. This sequence encodes CASSPAGRKETQYF.

The V and J genes are TRBV6-5 and TRBJ1-2; possible D gene TRBD1, 6 bases. CDR1 MNHEY and CDR2 SVGAGI come from the germline V gene. Trimming removed 10 bases from V and 3 bases from J, with 12 bases in between. This CDR3 comprises 12 residues. CDR3 DNA: TGTGCCACCGGGACAACCGACTATGGCTACACCTTC. This gives the protein CATGTTDYGYTF.

CDR3 DNA sequence: TGTGCCAGCAGAGGCCGTTTGAACACTGAAGCTTTCTTT. It yields the protein CASRGRLNTEAFF. The chain has TRBV12-3 or TRBV12-4 and TRBJ1-1; the D is unclear. CDR3 size: 13 residues. V was clipped by 6 bases and J by 0 bases, with 8 bases between them.